This paragraph reports one TCR beta chain. Assay used: immunoSEQ multiplex PCR; TCRdb lists only in-frame clones, some missing. The data contain 200,000 or so clones, roughly nine tenths of them singletons. The CDR3 covers 14 residues. The germline gives CDR1 LGHDT, CDR2 YNNKEL (reference sequence). With 4 bases clipped from V and 5 bases from J, the junction kept 7 bases outside the gene matches. This record belongs to a study of blood T cell repertoires in COVID-19. Sequences were obtained from PBMCs or T cells enriched from blood (not recorded which). The J gene is TRBJ2-5, the V gene TRBV3-1 (or the pseudogene TRBV3-2); 7 bases map to TRBD1. The sequence derives from a man aged 25-45 years who had recovered from COVID-19. The CDR3 loop reads CASSLKTGKETQYF. Here the CDR3 DNA reads TGTGCCAGCAGCCTCAAGACAGGGAAGGAGACCCAGTACTTC.